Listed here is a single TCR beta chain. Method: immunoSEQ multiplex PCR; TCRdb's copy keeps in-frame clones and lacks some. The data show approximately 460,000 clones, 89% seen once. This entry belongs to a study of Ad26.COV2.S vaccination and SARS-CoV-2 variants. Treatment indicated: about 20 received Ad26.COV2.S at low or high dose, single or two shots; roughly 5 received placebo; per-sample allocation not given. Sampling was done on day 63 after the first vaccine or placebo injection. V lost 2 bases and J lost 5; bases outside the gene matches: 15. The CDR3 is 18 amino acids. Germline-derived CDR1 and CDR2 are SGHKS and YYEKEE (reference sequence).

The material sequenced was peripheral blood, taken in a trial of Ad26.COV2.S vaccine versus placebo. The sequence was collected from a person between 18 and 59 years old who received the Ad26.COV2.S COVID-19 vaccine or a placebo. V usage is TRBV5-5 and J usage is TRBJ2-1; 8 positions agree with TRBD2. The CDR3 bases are TGTGCCAGCAGCTTTTCGATAGGGTTGGGGACTAGAGACAATGAGCAGTTCTTC. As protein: CASSFSIGLGTRDNEQFF.